A single sample is the source of the 26 T cell receptor beta chains below, sequenced in a study of CD4 T cells in relation to SARS-CoV-2 and coronaviruses. TCRdb keeps only in-frame clones here, not all; method: immunoSEQ multiplex PCR. Of 10,000 to 13,000 clones listed, 84% are singletons. The antigens for these receptors are not known. The unexposed donors gave CD4+ T cells in about 2010-2018, prior to COVID-19. The cells were cultured for roughly 11 days before CD4+ T cells were isolated. Sequencing was carried out using CD4+ T cells from PBMCs, cultured in vitro. The receptors derive from a human donor in good health.

The chain has TRBV2 and TRBJ1-5, with a possible D match to TRBD1 (5 bases). The CDR3 has 15 amino acids. V was cut by 7 bases and J by 6 bases, with 19 bases left in between. In germline, CDR1 is SNHLY, CDR2 FYNNEI. CDR3: CASTPFGQGVQPQHF. The CDR3 DNA sequence: TGTGCCAGCACCCCGTTCGGGCAGGGTGTTCAGCCCCAGCATTTT.

The chain combines TRBV4-1 with TRBJ1-4; unclear D gene. V lost 8 bases and J 4 bases, leaving 11 bases between the germline ends. The CDR3 runs to 13 residues. Germline V gene data show CDR1 as MGHRA and CDR2 as YSYEKL. CDR3 nucleotides: TGCGCCAGCTCGACGGTACTTAATGAAAAACTGTTTTTT. Translating gives CASSTVLNEKLFF.

This clone was found once. The rearrangement uses TRBV2 and TRBJ1-5; TRBD1 might be the D (6 bases). The length of the CDR3 is 13 residues. Germline V gives CDR1 SNHLY, CDR2 FYNNEI. Trimming pared 6 bases from V and 3 bases from J, leaving 9 bases between. The CDR3 spells CASRGQINQPQHF. The CDR3 region has the DNA TGTGCCAGCAGAGGACAGATCAATCAGCCCCAGCATTTT.

The chain employs TRBV18 and TRBJ2-5; D is ambiguous. The length of the CDR3 is 12 residues. Germline V gene data show CDR1 as KGHSH and CDR2 as LQKENI. V was cut by 3 bases and J by 0 bases, with 2 bases left in between. CDR3 amino acids: CASSPYQETQYF. Here the CDR3 DNA reads TGTGCCAGCTCACCGTACCAAGAGACCCAGTACTTC.

The gene calls are TRBV2 and TRBJ2-3; either TRBD1 or TRBD2 may supply D (6 bases each). This CDR3 has 13 residues. Germline CDR1 reads SNHLY; CDR2 reads FYNNEI. Trimming removed 5 bases from V and 7 bases from J, with 13 bases in between. The CDR3 reads CASSPSGANTQYF. Here the CDR3 DNA reads TGTGCCAGCAGTCCCTCGGGGGCAAATACGCAGTATTTT. The full variable domain, completed using reference TRBV2 and TRBJ2-3, is EPEVTQTPSHQVTQMGQEVILRCVPISNHLYFYWYRQILGQKVEFLVSFYNNEISEKSEIFDDQFSVERPDGSNFTLKIRSTKLEDSAMYFCASSPSGANTQYFGPGTRLTVL.

The chain links TRBV23-1 to TRBJ1-5; no clear D. TRBV23-1 is placed among ORFs of uncertain function. Trimming stripped 2 bases from V and 3 bases from J, with 11 bases between. The CDR3 totals 15 residues. CDR3 residues: CASSQDSQDNQPQHF. The CDR3 coding sequence is TGCGCCAGCAGTCAAGATTCGCAGGACAATCAGCCCCAGCATTTT.

This clone was seen a few times. The rearrangement joins TRBV6-5 to TRBJ1-2; 9 bases are shared with TRBD1. This CDR3 region has 13 residues. Germline V gene data show CDR1 as MNHEY and CDR2 as SVGAGI. The V and J ends lost 6 bases and 9 bases, in that order; junction bases with no gene match: 8. The CDR3 sequence: CASSFSGQGRYTF. CDR3 coding DNA: TGTGCCAGCAGCTTCTCCGGACAGGGGCGCTACACCTTC.

This rearrangement joins TRBV5-4 to TRBJ1-3; D call uncertain. The germline V gene has CDR1 SGHNT and CDR2 YYREEE (reference sequence). This CDR3 is built from 14 residues. Trimming stripped 5 bases from V and 0 bases from J, with 9 bases between. The CDR3, as DNA: TGTGCCAGCAGTTCGGGAGACTCTGGAAACACCATATATTTT. Protein: CASSSGDSGNTIYF.

A single count supports this clone. The chain uses TRBV4-1 and TRBJ2-7; 12 bases agree with TRBD2. The CDR3 is made up of 17 amino acids. The germline CDR1 and CDR2 sequences are MGHRA and YSYEKL. V lost 1 base, J lost 0 bases, and 4 bases stayed unmatched. The CDR3 here is CASSQGLAGESSYEQYF. The CDR3 DNA is TGCGCCAGCAGCCAAGGACTAGCGGGAGAAAGCTCCTACGAGCAGTACTTC.

V usage is TRBV4-1 and J usage is TRBJ2-3; tentatively, D is TRBD2 (6 bases). Trimming removed 4 bases from V and 0 bases from J, with 14 bases in between. Per germline, CDR1 MGHRA and CDR2 YSYEKL. This CDR3 contains 16 residues. This CDR3 reads CASSRRDSSSTDTQYF. The CDR3, as DNA: TGCGCCAGCAGCCGCCGGGACTCCTCTAGCACAGATACGCAGTATTTT.

This CDR3 reads CASSLMPLDRELFF. The CDR3 nucleotides read TGCGCCAGCAGCCTCATGCCTTTGGACAGAGAGCTGTTTTTT. This sequence joins TRBV5-1 and TRBJ1-4, with D possibly being TRBD1 (6 bases). Trimming pared 4 bases from V and 14 bases from J, leaving 21 bases between. The CDR3 spans 14 residues. Germline values: CDR1 SGHRS, CDR2 YFSETQ.

This chain uses TRBV30 with TRBJ2-5; D ambiguous. Germline V gene sequence: CDR1 GTSNPN, CDR2 SVGIG (reference sequence). V was cut by 5 bases and J by 1 base, with 14 bases left in between. The CDR3 extends over 14 amino acids. For the CDR3, the DNA is TGTGCCTGGGAGAAGGCGTATGGCCAAGAGACCCAGTACTTC. It yields the protein CAWEKAYGQETQYF.

V is TRBV7-2 and J is TRBJ2-7; maybe TRBD1 (6 bases). Trimming removed 5 bases from V and 3 bases from J, with 8 bases in between. CDR1 is SGHTA, CDR2 FQGNSA, per germline. This CDR3 is 12 amino acids long. For the CDR3, the DNA is TGTGCCAGCAGCCGGGACAACTACGAGCAGTACTTC. Translation gives CASSRDNYEQYF.

This clone was detected only a few times. The chain uses TRBV20-1 and TRBJ2-1; D unclear. V lost 2 bases to trimming and J lost 7 bases, with 3 bases between them. The germline V gene encodes CDR1 DFQATT and CDR2 SNEGSKA (reference sequence). CDR3 size: 10 residues. The CDR3 protein is CSARWNEQFF. CDR3 sequence (DNA): TGCAGTGCTAGATGGAATGAGCAGTTCTTC.

The chain couples TRBV7-2 to TRBJ2-1, with D maybe TRBD2 (6 bases). The CDR3 sequence is 15 residues long. CDR1 SGHTA and CDR2 FQGNSA come from the germline V gene. V lost 1 base and J 3 bases, leaving 10 bases between the germline ends. The CDR3 is CASSLDVGGYNEQFF. The CDR3 bases are TGTGCCAGCAGCTTAGATGTCGGGGGCTACAATGAGCAGTTCTTC.

This clone has only one observation. V gene TRBV5-1 combines with J gene TRBJ2-1; tentative D call: TRBD2 (5 bases). Per germline, CDR1 SGHRS and CDR2 YFSETQ. The CDR3 contains 15 residues. Trimming stripped 0 bases from V and 3 bases from J, with 10 bases between. The DNA of the CDR3 is TGCGCCAGCAGCTTGGGTCATGGAGGCTACAATGAGCAGTTCTTC. Protein sequence: CASSLGHGGYNEQFF.

The J gene is TRBJ2-1, the V gene TRBV10-3; the match to TRBD2 covers 14 bases. The V segment lost 6 bases and the J segment 7 bases; nucleotides outside the gene matches: 8. Germline values: CDR1 ENHRY, CDR2 SYGVKD. The CDR3 has 16 amino acids. This chain's CDR3 is CAIRGTSGRGGNEQFF. The CDR3 DNA follows: TGTGCCATCAGGGGGACTAGCGGGAGAGGGGGGAATGAGCAGTTCTTC.

This chain links TRBV2 with TRBJ2-3, with D possibly matching TRBD1 (7 bases). Germline assignment: CDR1 SNHLY and CDR2 FYNNEI. Deletions cut 6 bases from V and 0 bases from J, with 13 bases between. The CDR3 is made up of 15 amino acids. The CDR3 spells CASRGGQISTDTQYF. CDR3 sequence (DNA): TGTGCCAGCAGGGGGGGACAGATTAGCACAGATACGCAGTATTTT.

V gene TRBV5-4 combines with J gene TRBJ2-3; no firm D call. Per germline, CDR1 SGHNT and CDR2 YYREEE (reference sequence). The CDR3 contains 14 residues. Between the trimmed V and J ends, which lost 1 base and 2 bases, there was a span of 8 bases. In DNA form, the CDR3 reads TGTGCCAGCAGCTTGACAGCATTCACAGATACGCAGTATTTT. The encoded protein is CASSLTAFTDTQYF.

The J gene is TRBJ2-7, the V gene TRBV11-1; D unresolved. The V gene's germline CDR1 is SGHAT and CDR2 FQDESV (reference sequence). The CDR3 runs 15 residues. V dropped 5 bases and J dropped 3 bases, with 17 bases sitting between them. The CDR3 is CASSPVGYGNYEQYF. The CDR3 region has the DNA TGTGCCAGCAGCCCCGTCGGCTACGGAAACTACGAGCAGTACTTC.

The V and J genes are TRBV5-4 and TRBJ2-2, with 10 bases identical to TRBD1. Germline lookup yields CDR1 SGHNT and CDR2 YYREEE (reference sequence). V shed 4 bases and J 5 bases; nucleotides not matched to a gene: 14. This CDR3 region has 18 residues. The CDR3 loop is CASSPVPPGTGVTGELFF. For the CDR3, the DNA is TGTGCCAGCAGCCCCGTCCCACCGGGGACAGGGGTAACCGGGGAGCTGTTTTTT.

The chain uses TRBV19 and TRBJ2-5; D call uncertain. The CDR3 is made up of 13 amino acids. CDR1 and CDR2 (germline): LNHDA, SQIVND (reference sequence). Trimming left V 4 bases short and J 4 bases short, with 10 bases between. The CDR3 loop is CASSRQPRETQYF. Written as DNA, the CDR3 is TGTGCCAGTAGTAGGCAGCCCCGAGAGACCCAGTACTTC.

On this clone itself: Its ends do not fully match the called genes, so a read error is possible. The V call is TRBV19, the J call TRBJ2-5; 10 bases are shared with TRBD2. The V gene's germline CDR1 is LNHDA and CDR2 SQIVND (reference sequence). The CDR3 runs to 12 residues. CDR3 coding DNA: TGTGCCAGTACCAGCGGGGGGGCGGGTCTGCACTTC. Protein sequence: CASTSGGAGLHF. Full variable domain (outside the CDR3, taken from reference TRBV19 and TRBJ2-5): DGGITQSPKYLFRKEGQNVTLSCEQNLNHDAMYWYRQDPGQGLRLIYYSQIVNDFQKGDIAEGYSVSREKKESFPLTVTSAQKNPTAFYLCASTSGGAGLHFGPGTRLLVL.

CDR3 nucleotides: TGTGCCAGCAGCGTAGGCGCCGACAGGCACTCTGGAAACACCATATATTTT. It yields the protein CASSVGADRHSGNTIYF. V gene TRBV9 combines with J gene TRBJ1-3; a weak D match, TRBD1 (6 bases). Germline lookup yields CDR1 SGDLS and CDR2 YYNGEE. V lost 0 bases to trimming and J lost 0 bases, with 13 bases between them. The CDR3 length is 17 residues. Drawing the rest from reference TRBV9 and TRBJ1-3, the complete variable domain is DSGVTQTPKHLITATGQRVTLRCSPRSGDLSVYWYQQSLDQGLQFLIQYYNGEERAKGNILERFSAQQFPDLHSELNLSSLELGDSALYFCASSVGADRHSGNTIYFGEGSWLTVV.

The rearrangement joins TRBV29-1 to TRBJ1-2, with D possibly being TRBD1 (6 bases). Germline CDR1 and CDR2: SQVTM and ANQGSEA. Deletions cut 5 bases from V and 5 bases from J, with 15 bases between. CDR3 length: 13 amino acids. CDR3 sequence reads: CSVQPGQEYGYTF. As DNA, the CDR3 is TGCAGCGTTCAACCGGGACAAGAATATGGCTACACCTTC.

J is TRBJ2-6 and V is TRBV19, with 8 bases aligning to TRBD1. This CDR3 spans 18 amino acids. With V trimmed by 4 bases and J by 0 bases, 8 bases remained unmatched. Germline V gene data show CDR1 as LNHDA and CDR2 as SQIVND (reference sequence). The CDR3: CASSSWTGKVSGANVLTF. The CDR3 DNA is TGTGCCAGTAGTAGCTGGACAGGGAAAGTCTCTGGGGCCAACGTCCTGACTTTC.